This T cell receptor (beta chain) comes out of a study of CD8+CD57+ T cells in acquired aplastic anemia. Study overall: Each DNA sample taken from sorted CD4+ and CD8+ cells came to about 3 ug on average.

All patients picked for sequencing had shown, by flow cytometry, an expansion of CD8+CD57+ cells. Every patient had severe acquired aplastic anemia. No therapy was given to patients before blood sampling. Broader study findings: Researchers report that approximately 28 CD8+ CDR3 sequences appeared in both patients and controls.

The TCR beta profiling, which covered VDJ combination and CDR3 sequence, was carried out using genomic DNA as the template. TCRdb recomputed calls from the reads with MiXCR, one row per CDR3 protein. This sample has about 160,000 distinct CDR3 sequences, with about 48% found just once. The CDR3 spans 13 residues. V was clipped by 3 bases and J by 5 bases, with 10 bases between them. Germline values: CDR1 ENHRY, CDR2 SYGVKD. This clonotype was counted only a few times. What it binds is not known. The TCR comes from a human donor with aplastic anemia. The J gene is TRBJ1-2, the V gene TRBV10-3; D gene unclear. The sample consisted of sorted CD4+, CD8+, or CD8+CD57+ T cells (not recorded which) from PBMCs. CDR3 amino acids: CAISEGQIYGYTF. DNA of the CDR3: TGTGCCATCAGTGAAGGGCAGATATATGGCTACACCTTC.